This T cell receptor (beta chain) stems from a study of blood T cell repertoires in COVID-19. Study context: COVID-19 samples collected from the United States, Italy and Spain covered acute and convalescent phases.

Per the original data handling: For nucleated cells, counts were estimated from reference gene primer amplification. Only in-frame clones appear in the TCRdb table, and some are missing; sequencing was by immunoSEQ multiplex PCR. Clone size and the V and J calls come from that table; the DNA yielded D and trimming. The table lists about 130,000 clones, about 80% of them singletons. Participants were aged about 18 to 95 years, lived in over 20 US areas, and enrolled virtually. Cohort allocation depended upon clinical history that participants reported. The material sequenced was PBMCs or T cells enriched from blood (not recorded which). The TCR comes from a middle-aged man with acute COVID-19.

The CDR3 region is CASSVGTDYGYTF. The CDR3 DNA follows: TGTGCCAGCAGCGTAGGGACAGACTATGGCTACACCTTC. The rearrangement joins TRBV9 to TRBJ1-2, with D perhaps TRBD1 (6 bases). V lost 0 bases, J lost 3 bases, and 6 bases lay in between. Germline assignment: CDR1 SGDLS and CDR2 YYNGEE. CDR3 length: 13 residues.